One and the same sample provided the 18 T cell receptor beta chains below, sequenced in a study of T cell responses to AZD1222 COVID-19 vaccine. Measured with immunoSEQ multiplex PCR; TCRdb has only the in-frame clones, and not every one. The table includes 130,000 or so clones, roughly 82% detected once. The specimen comprised peripheral blood, sampled 28 days after the second AZD1222 dose. These receptors all stem from an adult who received the AZD1222 COVID-19 vaccine.

The chain uses TRBV2 and TRBJ2-2; D is perhaps TRBD2 (5 bases). Per germline, CDR1 SNHLY and CDR2 FYNNEI. V lost 4 bases to trimming and J lost 0 bases, with 9 bases between them. The CDR3 runs 15 residues. In DNA form, the CDR3 reads TGTGCCAGCAGTGGTGTCGGGGCGAACACCGGGGAGCTGTTTTTT. Translation gives CASSGVGANTGELFF.

The genes are TRBV28 and TRBJ2-7; possibly TRBD1 for D (5 bases). V was pared by 7 bases and J by 3 bases, with 16 bases between. The CDR3 extends over 14 amino acids. The germline V gene encodes CDR1 MDHEN and CDR2 SYDVKM. The CDR3 coding sequence is TGTGCCAGCAACCACCAGGGCGCTGGCTACGAGCAGTACTTC. Its translation: CASNHQGAGYEQYF.

The rearrangement joins TRBV4-1 to TRBJ2-7; D is unclear. Trimming cost V 1 base and J 7 bases, with 11 bases left between them. CDR3 size: 13 residues. In germline, CDR1 is MGHRA, CDR2 YSYEKL. The CDR3 loop reads CASSQVRVGEQYF. The CDR3 DNA sequence: TGCGCCAGCAGCCAAGTCCGTGTGGGTGAGCAGTACTTC.

The chain is built from TRBV30 and TRBJ1-1, with TRBD1 matching over 7 bases. The CDR3 contains 13 residues. Germline V CDR1 and CDR2: GTSNPN, SVGIG (reference sequence). V shed 5 bases, J shed 0 bases, and the junction held 3 bases outside the gene matches. The CDR3 nucleotides read TGTGCCTGGCAACAGGGGATGAACACTGAAGCTTTCTTT. It encodes CAWQQGMNTEAFF.

The chain combines TRBV10-3 with TRBJ1-6; D gene unclear. The CDR3 spans 13 residues. V was shortened by 11 bases and J by 4 bases, with 12 bases between the two germline ends. Germline CDR1 is ENHRY and CDR2 is SYGVKD. The CDR3 spells CAHAPSYNSPLHF. The CDR3 DNA reads TGTGCCCACGCCCCCAGTTATAATTCACCCCTCCACTTT.

This chain connects TRBV10-3 to TRBJ1-5, with D unclear. The ends were cut back, 2 bases at V and 0 bases at J, with 5 bases in the middle. The CDR3 contains 14 residues. CDR1 is ENHRY and CDR2 is SYGVKD in the germline V gene. The CDR3, as DNA: TGTGCCATCAGTGAGGGAGTTAGCAATCAGCCCCAGCATTTT. Protein sequence: CAISEGVSNQPQHF.

The count of this clone is one. The chain links TRBV7-9 to TRBJ2-6; the match to TRBD1 covers 10 bases. The CDR3 totals 18 residues. The germline CDR1 and CDR2 sequences are SEHNR and FQNEAQ (reference sequence). The V and J ends lost 5 bases and 0 bases, in that order; junction bases with no gene match: 7. The CDR3 protein is CASSTGTGVSSGANVLTF. CDR3 DNA sequence: TGTGCCAGCAGCACGGGGACAGGGGTCTCCTCTGGGGCCAACGTCCTGACTTTC.

This clone was counted at least ten times. The V and J genes are TRBV11-3 and TRBJ2-2; D gene uncertain. The CDR3 length is 12 residues. The germline gives CDR1 SGHNT, CDR2 YENEEA. Trimming removed 6 bases from V and 5 bases from J, with 7 bases in between. CDR3 residues: CASSLLTGELFF. The CDR3 nucleotides read TGTGCCAGCAGTTTGCTGACCGGGGAGCTGTTTTTT. The full variable domain, in which reference TRBV11-3 and TRBJ2-2 provide the parts outside the CDR3, is EAGVVQSPRYKIIEKKQPVAFWCNPISGHNTLYWYLQNLGQGPELLIRYENEEAVDDSQLPKDRFSAERLKGVDSTLKIQPAELGDSAVYLCASSLLTGELFFGEGSRLTVL.

The genes are TRBV24-1 and TRBJ1-1; D call uncertain. V shed 4 bases and J shed 1 base, with 6 bases lying between them. This CDR3 region has 13 residues. The germline CDR1 and CDR2 sequences are KGHDR and SFDVKD. In nucleotides, the CDR3 is TGTGCCACCAGTGAGAAGAAGAACACTGAAGCTTTCTTT. Translating it yields CATSEKKNTEAFF.

J is TRBJ1-1 and V is TRBV4-3, with 9 bases matching TRBD1. This CDR3 is 15 amino acids long. Germline CDR1 LGHNA, CDR2 YSLEER. V shed 3 bases, J shed 5 bases, and the junction held 7 bases outside the gene matches. CDR3 amino acids: CASSQPDRGDTEAFF. The CDR3 coding sequence is TGCGCCAGCAGCCAGCCGGACAGGGGTGATACTGAAGCTTTCTTT.

The V call is TRBV7-2, the J call TRBJ2-1; either TRBD1 or TRBD2 may fit D (5 bases each). V dropped 3 bases and J dropped 5 bases, with 8 bases sitting between them. This CDR3 region has 13 residues. Germline CDR1 reads SGHTA; CDR2 reads FQGNSA. The CDR3 DNA follows: TGTGCCAGCAGCTTGGGACCGAACAATGAGCAGTTCTTC. It specifies CASSLGPNNEQFF.

V usage is TRBV9 and J usage is TRBJ2-3, with 8 positions matching TRBD2. Germline CDR1 and CDR2: SGDLS and YYNGEE. V dropped 0 bases and J dropped 0; count of bases not matched to a gene: 3. The CDR3 is made up of 16 amino acids. Written as DNA, the CDR3 is TGTGCCAGCAGCGTAGAACTAGCGGAAAGCACAGATACGCAGTATTTT. Amino acid sequence: CASSVELAESTDTQYF.

This rearrangement joins TRBV11-2 to TRBJ2-1; 12 positions match TRBD2. Trimming took 8 bases from V and 10 from J; bases not matched to a gene: 15. The germline gives CDR1 SGHAT, CDR2 FQNNGV. The CDR3 loop spans 16 amino acids. The CDR3 DNA sequence: TGTGCCAGCCGCGCGACTAGCGGGGGAGCGGTTTGGGAGCAGTTCTTC. Translation gives CASRATSGGAVWEQFF.

The rearrangement uses TRBV19 and TRBJ1-2, with D uncertain. CDR3 size: 13 residues. The germline V and J ends were trimmed by 3 bases and 2 bases, with 7 bases remaining between them. Germline assignment: CDR1 LNHDA and CDR2 SQIVND (reference sequence). CDR3 protein: CASSMVENYGYTF. CDR3 nucleotides: TGTGCCAGTAGTATGGTCGAAAACTATGGCTACACCTTC.

In its sample, this clone was seen once. CDR3 amino acids: CASSPKKSETQYF. CDR3 DNA sequence: TGTGCCAGTAGTCCGAAGAAAAGTGAGACCCAGTACTTC. The chain couples TRBV19 to TRBJ2-5, with D hard to call. The ends were cut back, 5 bases at V and 5 bases at J, with 12 bases in the middle. CDR3 length: 13 residues. Per germline, CDR1 LNHDA and CDR2 SQIVND (reference sequence).

For this clone: An end of the junction differs from the germline gene, which may be a read error. The chain uses TRBV9 and TRBJ1-2; TRBD1 aligns across 8 bases. The germline CDR1 and CDR2 sequences are SGDLS and YYNGEE. The CDR3 runs to 13 residues. CDR3 sequence reads: CASSPQGQGASAF. The CDR3 nucleotides are TGTGCCAGCAGCCCTCAGGGGCAGGGGGCGAGCGCCTTC.

The rearrangement uses TRBV28 and TRBJ1-2; 7 bases map to TRBD1. The germline CDR1 and CDR2 sequences are MDHEN and SYDVKM. This CDR3 contains 12 residues. The V and J ends lost 5 bases and 6 bases, in that order; junction bases with no gene match: 3. The CDR3 DNA reads TGTGCCAGCAGTGCCACAGGGGATGGCTACACCTTC. Residues: CASSATGDGYTF.

The J gene is TRBJ2-2, the V gene TRBV5-4, with 9 bases lining up with TRBD1. Trimming took 6 bases from V and 5 from J; bases not matched to a gene: 5. The length of the CDR3 is 14 residues. The germline V gene encodes CDR1 SGHNT and CDR2 YYREEE (reference sequence). CDR3 in amino acids: CASNRGLKTGELFF. The CDR3 nucleotides read TGTGCCAGCAACAGGGGGCTAAAGACCGGGGAGCTGTTTTTT.